Included here is one TCR beta chain sequence, with context. Allocation to cohorts depended on clinical history reported by the participants. Per the original data handling: Amplification with reference gene primers provided the estimates of nucleated cell counts. The table came from immunoSEQ multiplex PCR; TCRdb's copy has only in-frame clones and leaves some out. V, J and clone size were drawn from that table, and D and trimming were deduced from the DNA. The table has over 250,000 clones, roughly 86% seen once. The data originate from a study of blood T cell repertoires in COVID-19. Germline V gives CDR1 LNHNV, CDR2 YYDKDF (reference sequence). Unmatched junction bases numbered 6, after V lost 3 bases and J lost 2 bases. The CDR3 covers 16 residues.

The TCR was taken from a woman aged 30 to 39 who had recovered from COVID-19. The sequenced material came from PBMCs or T cells enriched from blood (not recorded which). The chain has TRBV15 and TRBJ1-5; TRBD1 matches at 8 bases. For the CDR3, the DNA is TGTGCCACCAGCAGGGACAGGGCGCAGGGCAATCAGCCCCAGCATTTT. It yields the protein CATSRDRAQGNQPQHF.